A selection of T cell receptor beta chains follows, all from one sample in a study of cytomegalovirus exposure and HLA in healthy donors. The repertoire was sequenced with immunoSEQ multiplex PCR; TCRdb's copy has only in-frame clones and lacks some. In the table there are some 150,000 clones, more than 80% of which are singletons. Input material: PBMCs. Receptors were obtained from a woman aged 25 to 39 in good health and CMV-seropositive. Both conserved end residues are part of each CDR3. The D gene is left open where the match is weak. Clone size appears in some rows only: once, few, many, or a class for an expanded clone.

j_gene,v_gene,d_gene,abundance,CDR3nt,CDR3aa
TRBJ2-5,TRBV7-5,NA,NA,TGTGCCAGAAGCGTACCCAGGGGGTACCAAGAGACCCAGTACTTC,CARSVPRGYQETQYF
TRBJ2-1,TRBV11-2,NA,once,TGTGCCAGCAGCTTCAGGGGCTCCCACCTCGGGGTTGAGCAGCTCTTC,CASSFRGSHLGVEQLF
TRBJ2-5,TRBV7-9,TRBD1,NA,TGTTCCAGCAGCTTCGCCCCGGGACAGGGACAAGAGACCCAGTACTTC,CSSSFAPGQGQETQYF
TRBJ2-3,TRBV7-2,TRBD1,once,TGTGCCAGCAGCTTAACCTACCCCGGACAGGGGGTTTTCACAGATACGCAGTATTTT,CASSLTYPGQGVFTDTQYF
TRBJ1-5,TRBV10-3,NA,NA,TGTGCCATCAGTGAGTCGGGGGGGGTGGCTCAGCCCCAGCATTTT,CAISESGGVAQPQHF
TRBJ2-5,TRBV9,TRBD2,NA,TGTGCCAGCAGCGTTAGCGGGGGGAGAGAGACCCAGTACTTC,CASSVSGGRETQYF
TRBJ2-4,TRBV20-1,TRBD2,NA,TGCAGTGCTTTGGGAGGGATCATTCAGTACTTC,CSALGGIIQYF
TRBJ2-7,TRBV6-5,NA,NA,TGTGCCAGCAGTTACGTCTGGAGTAGGACTCAGTACGAGCAGTACTTC,CASSYVWSRTQYEQYF
TRBJ2-1,TRBV5-6,NA,NA,TGTGCCAGCAGCACCCAACAGACCCTCACTTACAATGAGCAGTTCTTC,CASSTQQTLTYNEQFF
TRBJ1-4,TRBV18,TRBD1,NA,TGTGCCAGCTCACCAGCCGGGACAGGCGGTGAAAAACTGTTTTTT,CASSPAGTGGEKLFF
TRBJ2-5,TRBV7-2,TRBD1,NA,TGTGCCAGCAGCCTTATACCCTCAACCGGGACAGGGAAAGAGACCCAGTACTTC,CASSLIPSTGTGKETQYF
TRBJ2-1,TRBV29-1,NA,NA,TGCAGCGTTGAAGATCCGACGGGATTCTCCTACAATGAGCAGTTCTTC,CSVEDPTGFSYNEQFF
TRBJ2-5,TRBV4-3,NA,NA,TGCGCCAGCAGCCGACAGCTTCAAGAGACCCAGTACTTC,CASSRQLQETQYF
TRBJ1-2,TRBV5-1,TRBD1,NA,TGCGCCAGCAGCTTGAACGTCAGGGGGCTAATTAACTATGGCTACACCTTC,CASSLNVRGLINYGYTF
TRBJ1-1,TRBV28,NA,few,TGTGCCAGCCTCATTCGGGGGGCTGAAGCTTTCTTT,CASLIRGAEAFF
TRBJ1-3,TRBV2,NA,NA,TGTGCCAGCAGTAACCTAGGCGGGCACACCATATATTTT,CASSNLGGHTIYF
TRBJ1-2,TRBV28,NA,NA,TGTGCCAGCAGTGGCGGGGTTAACTATGGCTACACCTTC,CASSGGVNYGYTF
TRBJ1-4,TRBV12-5,NA,NA,TGTGCTAGTGGTTCCCATCCGACAGATAATGAAAAACTGTTTTTT,CASGSHPTDNEKLFF
TRBJ2-7,TRBV6-5,NA,NA,TGTGCCAGCAGTTACGGAGAGCGACCCTACGAGCAGTACTTC,CASSYGERPYEQYF
TRBJ1-4,TRBV7-3,NA,few,TGTGCCAGCAGCCCGACGGGTGAGACGAGTGAAAAACTGTTTTTT,CASSPTGETSEKLFF
TRBJ1-1,TRBV27,TRBD1,NA,TGTGCCAGCAGACTAGGACAGGGGACTACGAACACTGAAGCTTTCTTT,CASRLGQGTTNTEAFF
TRBJ2-7,TRBV5-1,NA,NA,TGCGCCTCGAGGGGGGGGGCGAAGTACGAGCAGTACTTC,CASRGGAKYEQYF
TRBJ1-1,TRBV2,TRBD1,NA,TGTGCCAGCAGCGGGACAGGGGGAAACACTGAAGCTTTCTTT,CASSGTGGNTEAFF
TRBJ1-2,TRBV7-2,NA,NA,TGTGCCAGCAGCCCGCGGCGGAACTATGGCTACACCTTC,CASSPRRNYGYTF
TRBJ1-5,TRBV19,NA,once,TGTGCCAGTATTCCCGGCGGGGTTAGCAATCAGCCCCAGCATTTT,CASIPGGVSNQPQHF
TRBJ1-6,TRBV5-4,NA,NA,TGTGCCAGCAGCTCAATCCCACAGGGCAGGCTCCACTTT,CASSSIPQGRLHF
TRBJ1-2,TRBV7-9,NA,NA,TGTGCCAGCAGCCTCGGGGGGGCATACTATGGCTACACCTTC,CASSLGGAYYGYTF
TRBJ2-7,TRBV6-6,TRBD1,few,TGTGCCACGTTAAAAACACAGGGGGCAGGAAACGAGCAGTACTTC,CATLKTQGAGNEQYF
TRBJ2-1,TRBV27,NA,once,TGTGCCAGCAGTTTTCGGGGGACGAGCAAGCGCGATGAGCAGTTCTTC,CASSFRGTSKRDEQFF
TRBJ2-7,TRBV19,NA,NA,TGTGCCAGTAGTATCGGAGGACTCACCTACGAGCAGTACTTC,CASSIGGLTYEQYF
TRBJ2-5,TRBV2,TRBD2,NA,TGTGCCAGCAGGGATGGACTAGCGCCTGAAGAGACCCAGTACTTC,CASRDGLAPEETQYF
TRBJ2-1,TRBV5-1,TRBD2,few,TGCGCCAGCAGCTTCGGGGGGGGATACAATGAGCAGTTCTTC,CASSFGGGYNEQFF
TRBJ1-2,TRBV6-1,TRBD1,NA,TGTGCCAGCAGAACAGGGGACTTCTGTTGCTACACCTTC,CASRTGDFCCYTF
TRBJ2-7,TRBV5-1,TRBD2,NA,TGCGCCAGCAGCTTGTTTACCCCGGGGGGTTCCTACGAGCAGTACTTC,CASSLFTPGGSYEQYF
TRBJ2-7,TRBV30,TRBD1,NA,TGTGCCTGGAGTGTCGGCCGGACAGGGACCTACGAGCAGTACTTC,CAWSVGRTGTYEQYF
TRBJ2-3,TRBV7-3,NA,NA,TGTGCCAGCAGCTTAAGGGGGGACACAGATACGCAGTATTTT,CASSLRGDTDTQYF
TRBJ1-5,TRBV19,TRBD1,NA,TGTGCCAGTAGACCTTTGCTGGGGACAGGGCTTTATCAGCCCCAGCATTTT,CASRPLLGTGLYQPQHF
TRBJ2-1,TRBV5-4,NA,NA,TGTGCCAGCAGCGCCAGGGGCAATGAGCAGTTCTTC,CASSARGNEQFF
TRBJ2-7,TRBV5-1,TRBD1,NA,TGCGCCAGCAGCTTCGAGGACAGGGGCTACGAGCAGTACTTC,CASSFEDRGYEQYF
TRBJ2-3,TRBV6-5,TRBD2,NA,TGTGCCAGCAGTTCTCGGGGGGTTAGCACAGATACGCAGTATTTT,CASSSRGVSTDTQYF
TRBJ2-5,TRBV9,NA,few,TGTGCCAGCAGCGTATGGGGAGGACCAGAGGAGACCCAGTACTTC,CASSVWGGPEETQYF
TRBJ1-2,TRBV7-2,NA,NA,TGTGCCAGCAGCCAGCGGGACGTACTTGACTATGGCTACACCTTC,CASSQRDVLDYGYTF
TRBJ2-7,TRBV7-6,NA,NA,TGTGCCAGCAGCTTTACAAGGGGCAACTCCGGGGAGCAGTACTTC,CASSFTRGNSGEQYF
TRBJ1-1,TRBV2,TRBD1,NA,TGTGCCAGCAGAGCCGGGACAGGGGGCACGAGCACTGAAGCTTTCTTT,CASRAGTGGTSTEAFF
TRBJ1-2,TRBV6-5,TRBD1,NA,TGTGCCAGCAGTTCTCGGACAGGGAGGGCTAACTATGGCTACACCTTC,CASSSRTGRANYGYTF
TRBJ2-1,TRBV28,TRBD2,NA,TGTGCCAGCAGTCTACTGACTAGCGGGGGGCCCGGGCAGTTCTTC,CASSLLTSGGPGQFF
TRBJ2-3,TRBV9,NA,once,TGTGCCAGCAGCGTGGAGGGACAGTCAGATACGCAGTATTTT,CASSVEGQSDTQYF
TRBJ1-6,TRBV19,NA,NA,TGTGCCAGTAGTGGGTGGGCACCAAATTCACCCCTCCACTTT,CASSGWAPNSPLHF
TRBJ2-7,TRBV28,NA,NA,TGTGCCAGCAGCCTAGGCAGGGCAGCCTACGAGCAGTACTTC,CASSLGRAAYEQYF
TRBJ1-4,TRBV27,NA,NA,TGTGCCAGCAGTTGGAGGAGGGGCGGTAATGAAAAACTGTTTTTT,CASSWRRGGNEKLFF
TRBJ1-4,TRBV5-6,NA,NA,TGTGCCAGCAGCTTCCTCAGCAGGGGTCCAGGAATCAGGGTTTTT,CASSFLSRGPGIRVF
TRBJ2-7,TRBV9,TRBD2,NA,TGTGCCAGCAGCTCGAGCGGGGGGGGAATTAACGAGCAGTACTTC,CASSSSGGGINEQYF
TRBJ1-1,TRBV20-1,TRBD1,NA,TGCAGTGCCGTTGGACAGGACGAAGCTTTCTTT,CSAVGQDEAFF
TRBJ2-1,TRBV11-3,NA,NA,TGTGCCAGCTCGAAGGGGGGGGGCCGGTCTTACAATGAGCAGTTCTTC,CASSKGGGRSYNEQFF
TRBJ2-7,TRBV9,NA,NA,TGTGCCAGCAGCGTAGAGGACGACTACGAGCAGTACTTC,CASSVEDDYEQYF
TRBJ1-3,TRBV7-8,NA,NA,TGTGCCAGCAGCTTAGAGGGGCCCATATATTTT,CASSLEGPIYF
TRBJ2-7,TRBV25-1,NA,NA,TGTGCCAGCAGTGAGAGGGGAGGCCCAGCCTACGAGCAGTACTTC,CASSERGGPAYEQYF
TRBJ2-1,TRBV5-1,NA,NA,TGCGCCAGCAGCCTTGGACAGTTGAACTACAATGAGCAGTTCTTC,CASSLGQLNYNEQFF
TRBJ2-1,TRBV18,TRBD1,NA,TGTGCCAGCTCACAGGGACAGCACAATGAGCAGTTCTTC,CASSQGQHNEQFF